The next 16 T cell receptor beta chains were all read from a single sample in a study of cytomegalovirus exposure and HLA in healthy donors. In the PCR, 60 Vbeta and 13 Jbeta primers were used. Assay used: immunoSEQ multiplex PCR; TCRdb lists only in-frame clones, some missing. The repertoire includes fewer than 95,000 clones, 63% of them detected once, and about 5.9% sits in the top ten. Specimen: PBMCs. These receptors were obtained from a woman in her twenties or thirties in good health and CMV-seronegative.

This chain joins TRBV9 and TRBJ2-5; tentatively, D is TRBD2 (6 bases). Germline CDR1 and CDR2: SGDLS and YYNGEE. V shed 1 base and J shed 9 bases, with 13 bases lying between them. The CDR3 contains 13 residues. CDR3 sequence reads: CASSVSLREPQYF. The CDR3 DNA reads TGTGCCAGCAGCGTATCGCTCCGGGAGCCCCAGTACTTC.

This clone was seen just once. This chain joins TRBV29-1 and TRBJ1-2; D is unresolved. CDR1 SQVTM and CDR2 ANQGSEA come from the germline V gene. The CDR3 consists of 13 residues. Trimming removed 4 bases from V and 3 bases from J, with 12 bases in between. Here the CDR3 DNA reads TGCAGCGTTGGAGCCCCCGCGGACTATGGCTACACCTTC. Translated, it gives CSVGAPADYGYTF. Filled out from reference TRBV29-1 and TRBJ1-2, the complete variable domain reads SAVISQKPSRDICQRGTSLTIQCQVDSQVTMMFWYRQQPGQSLTLIATANQGSEATYESGFVIDKFPISRPNLTFSTLTVSNMSPEDSSIYLCSVGAPADYGYTFGSGTRLTVV.

The CDR3 loop is CASSSGASYEQYF. The DNA for the CDR3 is TGTGCCAGCAGTTCAGGGGCCAGTTACGAGCAGTACTTC. This chain links TRBV6-6 with TRBJ2-7; possibly TRBD1 for D (6 bases). V was cut by 4 bases and J by 4 bases, with 11 bases left in between. Germline CDR1 and CDR2: MNHNY and SVGAGI (reference sequence). This CDR3 is built from 13 residues.

This clone was seen a few times. The chain has TRBV28 and TRBJ2-1, with TRBD2 matching 12 bases. Germline V CDR1 and CDR2: MDHEN, SYDVKM. The CDR3 contains 17 residues. The V segment lost 5 bases and the J segment 8 bases; nucleotides outside the gene matches: 13. The CDR3 DNA is TGTGCCAGCAGTCCTAGCGGGGGGGCCGTTTTCAGGGATGAGCAGTTCTTC. Its translation is CASSPSGGAVFRDEQFF.

This sequence joins TRBV6-5 and TRBJ1-2; the D gene is possibly TRBD1 (5 bases). CDR1 is MNHEY, CDR2 SVGAGI, per germline. V shed 8 bases and J shed 8 bases, with 15 bases lying between them. The CDR3 is made up of 12 amino acids. The CDR3 here is CASARLGRGYTF. The CDR3, as DNA: TGTGCCAGCGCACGTTTGGGGCGAGGCTACACCTTC.

This sequence joins TRBV27 and TRBJ2-1, with D perhaps TRBD2 (6 bases). The length of the CDR3 is 14 residues. Germline values: CDR1 MNHEY, CDR2 SMNVEV (reference sequence). Trimming pared 5 bases from V and 5 bases from J, leaving 13 bases between. The DNA of the CDR3 is TGTGCCAGCAGTCCCCGGGGAGGTCACAATGAGCAGTTCTTC. Translating it yields CASSPRGGHNEQFF.

The chain carries TRBV7-9 and TRBJ1-1, with unresolved D. Trimming removed 6 bases at V and 5 bases at J, with 16 bases between. The CDR3 extends over 14 amino acids. The germline V gene encodes CDR1 SEHNR and CDR2 FQNEAQ (reference sequence). CDR3 loop: CASSRSSEGTEAFF. For the CDR3, the DNA is TGTGCCAGCAGTCGATCCTCGGAGGGAACTGAAGCTTTCTTT. The variable domain in full, completed from reference TRBV7-9 and TRBJ1-1, reads DTGVSQNPRHKITKRGQNVTFRCDPISEHNRLYWYRQTLGQGPEFLTYFQNEAQLEKSRLLSDRFSAERPKGSFSTLEIQRTEQGDSAMYLCASSRSSEGTEAFFGQGTRLTVV.

This clone was counted once. The chain combines TRBV6-1 with TRBJ2-3; D may be TRBD2 (5 bases). Germline V lookup: CDR1 MNHNS, CDR2 SASEGT. The germline V and J ends were trimmed by 2 bases and 0 bases, with 12 bases remaining between them. This CDR3 has 16 residues. The CDR3 DNA is TGTGCCAGCAGTGAATTGAGGGCCGGCAGCACAGATACGCAGTATTTT. Translated, it gives CASSELRAGSTDTQYF.

This clone was observed a single time. The gene calls are TRBV11-2 and TRBJ1-2; D unclear. Per germline, CDR1 SGHAT and CDR2 FQNNGV. CDR3 length: 15 residues. V was shortened by 3 bases and J by 3 bases, with 14 bases between the two germline ends. CDR3 DNA: TGTGCCAGCAGCTTCGACCCCTCCGGGGACTATGGCTACACCTTC. Its protein is CASSFDPSGDYGYTF.

The table lists this clone with a few counts. The chain has TRBV27 and TRBJ1-5; 8 positions match TRBD1. CDR1 and CDR2 (germline): MNHEY, SMNVEV (reference sequence). After removal of 4 bases from V and 3 bases from J, the junction contained 5 bases not matched to a gene. The CDR3 is 15 residues long. CDR3 sequence: CASSWGTGYNQPQHF. The CDR3 nucleotides read TGTGCCAGCAGTTGGGGGACAGGTTACAATCAGCCCCAGCATTTT.

The genes are TRBV9 and TRBJ2-1; 11 nucleotides agree with TRBD2. The CDR3 has 18 residues. Germline values: CDR1 SGDLS, CDR2 YYNGEE. V gave up 4 bases and J gave up 8 bases; unmatched junction bases: 17. The DNA for the CDR3 is TGTGCCAGCAGCCGCCCCTTAGCGGGAGGGCCACGGATGGATGAGCAGTTCTTC. This encodes CASSRPLAGGPRMDEQFF.

This clone was observed once. The V call is TRBV19, the J call TRBJ1-1; 9 nucleotides agree with TRBD1. This CDR3 comprises 13 residues. V dropped 4 bases and J dropped 8; count of bases not matched to a gene: 5. The germline V gene has CDR1 LNHDA and CDR2 SQIVND (reference sequence). The CDR3 DNA follows: TGTGCCAGTAGTAATACAGGGGGCGCGGAAGCTTTCTTT. This gives the protein CASSNTGGAEAFF. The full variable domain, in which reference TRBV19 and TRBJ1-1 provide the parts outside the CDR3, is DGGITQSPKYLFRKEGQNVTLSCEQNLNHDAMYWYRQDPGQGLRLIYYSQIVNDFQKGDIAEGYSVSREKKESFPLTVTSAQKNPTAFYLCASSNTGGAEAFFGQGTRLTVV.

J is TRBJ2-3 and V is TRBV19; weak D call: TRBD1 (6 bases). Deletions cut 5 bases from V and 2 bases from J, with 17 bases between. The CDR3 extends over 16 amino acids. Looked up from germline, CDR1 is LNHDA and CDR2 is SQIVND (reference sequence). CDR3 DNA sequence: TGTGCCAGTAGTCCAGGGGTTGAGTATTACACAGATACGCAGTATTTT. Protein: CASSPGVEYYTDTQYF.

This clone was detected only a few times. The chain uses TRBV5-1 and TRBJ1-6; tentatively, D is TRBD1 (5 bases). From germline, CDR1 is SGHRS and CDR2 YFSETQ. The CDR3 extends over 15 amino acids. Trimming took 6 bases from V and 0 from J, leaving 10 bases between them. The DNA of the CDR3 is TGCGCCAGCACCCCGGGGGGCTCCTATAATTCACCCCTCCACTTT. Its translation is CASTPGGSYNSPLHF.

The genes are TRBV6-1 and TRBJ1-2; possibly TRBD1 for D (5 bases). V gave up 4 bases and J gave up 7 bases, with 10 bases separating them. CDR1 MNHNS and CDR2 SASEGT come from the germline V gene. The CDR3 loop spans 12 amino acids. CDR3 sequence: CASSALGLGYTF. As DNA, the CDR3 is TGTGCCAGCAGTGCCCTGGGACTTGGCTACACCTTC.

This clone was counted between two and nine times. V is TRBV7-8 and J is TRBJ2-2; 8 positions match TRBD2. The CDR3 contains 18 residues. Looked up from germline, CDR1 is SGHVS and CDR2 is FQNEAQ. Trimming at V came to 1 base and at J to 4 bases, leaving 11 bases not matched to a gene. The CDR3 DNA follows: TGTGCCAGCAGCTTAGTCCCCCTGAGCGGGACTAGCACCGGGGAGCTGTTTTTT. Translated: CASSLVPLSGTSTGELFF. Full variable domain (rest looked up from reference TRBV7-8 and TRBJ2-2): GAGVSQSPRYKVAKRGQDVALRCDPISGHVSLFWYQQALGQGPEFLTYFQNEAQLDKSGLPSDRFFAERPEGSVSTLKIQRTQQEDSAVYLCASSLVPLSGTSTGELFFGEGSRLTVL.